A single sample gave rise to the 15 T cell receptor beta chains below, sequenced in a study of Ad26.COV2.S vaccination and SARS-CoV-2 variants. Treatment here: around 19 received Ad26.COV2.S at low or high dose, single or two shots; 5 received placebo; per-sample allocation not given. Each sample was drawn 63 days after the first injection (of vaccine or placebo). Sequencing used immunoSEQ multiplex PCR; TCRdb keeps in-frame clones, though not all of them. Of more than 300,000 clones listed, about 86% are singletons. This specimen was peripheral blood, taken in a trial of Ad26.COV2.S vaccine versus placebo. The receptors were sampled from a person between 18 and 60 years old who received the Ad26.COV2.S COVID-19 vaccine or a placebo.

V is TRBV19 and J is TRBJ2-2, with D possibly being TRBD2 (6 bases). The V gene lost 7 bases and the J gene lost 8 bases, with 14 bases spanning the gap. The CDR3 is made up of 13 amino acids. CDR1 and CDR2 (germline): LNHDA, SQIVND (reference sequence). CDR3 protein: CASIPEAGGELFF. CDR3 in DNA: TGTGCCAGTATTCCCGAGGCGGGGGGGGAGCTGTTTTTT. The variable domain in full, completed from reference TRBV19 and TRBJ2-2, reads DGGITQSPKYLFRKEGQNVTLSCEQNLNHDAMYWYRQDPGQGLRLIYYSQIVNDFQKGDIAEGYSVSREKKESFPLTVTSAQKNPTAFYLCASIPEAGGELFFGEGSRLTVL.

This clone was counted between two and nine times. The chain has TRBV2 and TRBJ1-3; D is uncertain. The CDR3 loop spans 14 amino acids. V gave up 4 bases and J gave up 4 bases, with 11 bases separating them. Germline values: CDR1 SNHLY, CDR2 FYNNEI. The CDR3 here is CASSASSSGNTIYF. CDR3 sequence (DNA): TGTGCCAGCAGTGCTTCTAGCTCCGGAAACACCATATATTTT.

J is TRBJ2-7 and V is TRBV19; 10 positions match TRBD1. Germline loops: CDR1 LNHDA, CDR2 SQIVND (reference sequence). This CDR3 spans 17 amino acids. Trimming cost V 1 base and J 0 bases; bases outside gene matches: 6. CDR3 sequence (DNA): TGTGCCAGTAGTATAGGGACAGGGGGATATAGCTCCTACGAGCAGTACTTC. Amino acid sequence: CASSIGTGGYSSYEQYF. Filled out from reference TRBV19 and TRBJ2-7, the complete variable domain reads DGGITQSPKYLFRKEGQNVTLSCEQNLNHDAMYWYRQDPGQGLRLIYYSQIVNDFQKGDIAEGYSVSREKKESFPLTVTSAQKNPTAFYLCASSIGTGGYSSYEQYFGPGTRLTVT.

CDR3 bases: TGTGCCAGCAGTTTATCTAAGCGGGGGAGGACAGATACGCAGTATTTT. Protein sequence: CASSLSKRGRTDTQYF. The V call is TRBV27, the J call TRBJ2-3, with 8 bases lining up with TRBD2. J lost 3 bases, V lost 0 bases, and 5 bases had no gene match. Germline loops: CDR1 MNHEY, CDR2 SMNVEV (reference sequence). The CDR3 runs to 16 residues.

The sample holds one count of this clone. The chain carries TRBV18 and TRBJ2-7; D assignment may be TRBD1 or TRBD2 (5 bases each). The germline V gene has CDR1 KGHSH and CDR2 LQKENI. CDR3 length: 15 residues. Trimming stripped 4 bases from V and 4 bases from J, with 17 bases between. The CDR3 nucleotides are TGTGCCAGCTCACAAAGTTCGCAGGGACCGTACGAGCAGTACTTC. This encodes CASSQSSQGPYEQYF. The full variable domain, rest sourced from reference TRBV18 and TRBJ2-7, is NAGVMQNPRHLVRRRGQEARLRCSPMKGHSHVYWYRQLPEEGLKFMVYLQKENIIDESGMPKERFSAEFPKEGPSILRIQQVVRGDSAAYFCASSQSSQGPYEQYFGPGTRLTVT.

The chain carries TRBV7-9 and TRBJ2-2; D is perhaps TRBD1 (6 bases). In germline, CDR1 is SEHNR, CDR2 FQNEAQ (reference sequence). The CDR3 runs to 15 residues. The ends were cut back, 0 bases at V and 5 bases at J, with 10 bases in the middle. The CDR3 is CASSLATGRTGELFF. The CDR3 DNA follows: TGTGCCAGCAGCTTAGCTACAGGGCGTACCGGGGAGCTGTTTTTT.

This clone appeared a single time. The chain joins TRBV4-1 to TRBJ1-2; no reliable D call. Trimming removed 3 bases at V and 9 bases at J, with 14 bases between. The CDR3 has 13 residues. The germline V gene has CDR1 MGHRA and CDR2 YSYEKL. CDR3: CASSQASSDRYTF. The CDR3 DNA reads TGCGCCAGCAGCCAGGCGAGCTCCGACCGCTACACCTTC.

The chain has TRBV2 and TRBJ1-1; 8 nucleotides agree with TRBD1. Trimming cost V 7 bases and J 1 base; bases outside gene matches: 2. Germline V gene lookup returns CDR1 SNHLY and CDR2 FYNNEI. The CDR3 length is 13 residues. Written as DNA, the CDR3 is TGTGCCAGCAATACAGGGGGGAACACTGAAGCTTTCTTT. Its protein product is CASNTGGNTEAFF.

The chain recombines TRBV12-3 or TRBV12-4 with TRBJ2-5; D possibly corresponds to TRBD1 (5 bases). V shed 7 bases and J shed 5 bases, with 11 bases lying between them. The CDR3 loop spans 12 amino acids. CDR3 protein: CASTEGVETQYF. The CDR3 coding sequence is TGTGCCAGCACCGAAGGGGTGGAGACCCAGTACTTC.

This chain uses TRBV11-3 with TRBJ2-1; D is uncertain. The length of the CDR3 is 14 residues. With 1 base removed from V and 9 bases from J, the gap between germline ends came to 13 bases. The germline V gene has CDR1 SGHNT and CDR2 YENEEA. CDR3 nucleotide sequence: TGTGCCAGCAGCTTAGGGTCCGGTTTTGTTGAGCAGTTCTTC. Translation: CASSLGSGFVEQFF.

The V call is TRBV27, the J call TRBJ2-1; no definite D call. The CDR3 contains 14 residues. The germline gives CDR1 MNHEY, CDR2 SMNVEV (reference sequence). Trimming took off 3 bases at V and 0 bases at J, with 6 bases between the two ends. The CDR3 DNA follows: TGTGCCAGCAGTTTTACTACCTCCTACAATGAGCAGTTCTTC. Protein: CASSFTTSYNEQFF.

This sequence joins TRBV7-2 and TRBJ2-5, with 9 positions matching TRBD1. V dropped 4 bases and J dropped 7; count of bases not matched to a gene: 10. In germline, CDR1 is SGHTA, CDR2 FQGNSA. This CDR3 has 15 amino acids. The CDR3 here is CASSSSRTGERTQYF. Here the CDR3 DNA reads TGTGCCAGCAGCTCGTCAAGGACAGGGGAAAGGACCCAGTACTTC.

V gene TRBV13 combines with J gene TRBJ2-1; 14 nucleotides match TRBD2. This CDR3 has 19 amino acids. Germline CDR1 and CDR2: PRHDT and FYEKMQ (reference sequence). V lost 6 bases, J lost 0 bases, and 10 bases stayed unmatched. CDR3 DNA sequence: TGTGCCAGCAGGGGGACTAGCGGGAGTCAACCCAGCTCCTACAATGAGCAGTTCTTC. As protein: CASRGTSGSQPSSYNEQFF.

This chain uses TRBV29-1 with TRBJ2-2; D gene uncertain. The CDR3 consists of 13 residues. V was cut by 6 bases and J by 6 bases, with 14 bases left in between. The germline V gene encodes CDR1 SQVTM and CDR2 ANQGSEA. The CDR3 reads CSVPASGPGELFF. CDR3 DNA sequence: TGCAGCGTCCCCGCCTCGGGTCCCGGGGAGCTGTTTTTT.

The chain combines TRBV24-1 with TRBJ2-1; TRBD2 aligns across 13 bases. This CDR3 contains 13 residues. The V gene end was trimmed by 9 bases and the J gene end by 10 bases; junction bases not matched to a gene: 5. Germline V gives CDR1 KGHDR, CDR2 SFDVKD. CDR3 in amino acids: CATQLAGGREQFF. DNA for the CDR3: TGTGCCACCCAACTAGCGGGGGGGCGAGAGCAGTTCTTC.